This TCR beta chain came from a study of blood T cell repertoires in COVID-19 (dated by TCRdb to the early 2020s). A note on the overall study: The collaborator samples originated in the United States, Italy and Spain and spanned the acute and convalescent phases of COVID-19. Subjects who had been exposed to COVID-19, were actively infected with it, or had recovered from it provided the deeply sampled blood TCRbeta repertoires that made up the dataset. The sample metadata nearly always contained a de-identified subject ID, COVID-19 status, age in years and sex. The repertoires were released in a freely available public database intended as a resource for research on the immune response to SARS-CoV-2. The samples were drawn from the first 160 participants of the ongoing ImmuneRACE study and from about 1,200 subjects provided by 6 global collaborators. The prospective study material was composed of cDNA or gDNA derived from T cells, B-cell-depleted T cells, or PBMCs. Where available, HLA class I and class II types were taken from metadata supplied by the sample provider and were not determined by assay-based typing. Study-level results and caveats: How much clinical and demographic metadata was included differed by source and by participant, and the metadata was provided uncurated.

The immunoSEQ Assay, a bias-controlled multiplex PCR, was used to amplify TCRbeta CDR3 regions from genomic DNA. The original pipeline was this. Within the assay, amplification of reference gene primers was used to estimate how many nucleated cells each sample contained. To quantify the absolute abundance of each unique TCRbeta CDR3 rearrangement, sequence reads were collapsed and filtered. Productive Simpson clonality was computed per sample as the square root of Simpson's diversity index over productive rearrangements. This is the immuneACCESS table as TCRdb keeps it, with only in-frame sequences that have V and J called. A part of the clones is gone; compared with another copy, unresolved V genes explain less than half, and the rest is unexplained. That table is the source of V, J and clone size, and D and trimming were worked out from the DNA. This sample gives fewer than 350,000 clones in total; more than 80% of them show up just once. The top ten hold approximately 4% of the sample.

From a lookup of the germline V gene, CDR1 and CDR2 are MNHEY and SVGAGI. Germline trimming: 10 bases from V, 2 bases from J; junction bases outside gene matches: 11. From cysteine to phenylalanine, the CDR3 is 15 amino acids long. The retained sequence is limited to the CDR3, 45 bases, with the frame set at the first base. For this clone: Its antigen specificity is not known. Base qualities are not recorded, but no much larger clone differs from it by a single base.

Participants in the prospective study were aged about 18 to 95 years, lived in 20 to 25 United States geographic areas, and enrolled through a virtual design. Cohort assignment in the prospective study relied on participant-reported clinical history from a screening survey and a study questionnaire. Mobile phlebotomists in the prospective study collected whole blood, serum and a nasopharyngeal or oropharyngeal swab from every participant. Participants in the prospective study had the option to provide additional blood draws and questionnaires over an approximately 2-month period. Blood samples from the prospective study were shipped frozen or at room temperature prior to DNA extraction.

The sequence was obtained from a woman in her twenties or thirties with acute COVID-19. Sequenced sample: PBMCs or T cells enriched from blood (not recorded which). The rearrangement combines TRBV6-5 with TRBJ2-3; 8 junctional bases match TRBD2. The nucleotides are TGTGCCACCACGGTGGGAGCGGGAGCCACAGATACGCAGTATTTT. This sequence encodes CATTVGAGATDTQYF.